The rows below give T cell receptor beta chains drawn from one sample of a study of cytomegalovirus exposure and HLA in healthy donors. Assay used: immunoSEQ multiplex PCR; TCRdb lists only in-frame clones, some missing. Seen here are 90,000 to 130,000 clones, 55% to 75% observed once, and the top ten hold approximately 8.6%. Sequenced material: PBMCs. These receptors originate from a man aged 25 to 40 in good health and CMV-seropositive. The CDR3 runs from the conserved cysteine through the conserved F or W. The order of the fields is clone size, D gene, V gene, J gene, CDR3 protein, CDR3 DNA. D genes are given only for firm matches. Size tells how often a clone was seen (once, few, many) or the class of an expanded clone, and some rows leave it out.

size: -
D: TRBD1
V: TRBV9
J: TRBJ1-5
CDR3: CASSATGGSNQPQHF
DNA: TGTGCCAGCAGCGCAACAGGGGGGAGCAATCAGCCCCAGCATTTT

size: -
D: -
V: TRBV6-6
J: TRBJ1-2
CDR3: CASSFSDSYGYTF
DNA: TGTGCCAGCAGTTTTTCAGACAGTTATGGCTACACCTTC

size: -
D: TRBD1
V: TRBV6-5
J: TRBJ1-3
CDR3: CASSYFTGGAGNTIYF
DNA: TGTGCCAGCAGTTATTTTACAGGGGGCGCTGGAAACACCATATATTTT

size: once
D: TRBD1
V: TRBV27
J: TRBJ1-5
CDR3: CASSPRRGPNQPQHF
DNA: TGTGCCAGCAGTCCGCGAAGGGGGCCCAATCAGCCCCAGCATTTT

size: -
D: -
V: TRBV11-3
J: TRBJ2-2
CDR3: CASSLDGIMQGKYTGELFF
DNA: TGTGCCAGCAGCTTAGATGGGATCATGCAGGGCAAATACACCGGGGAGCTGTTTTTT

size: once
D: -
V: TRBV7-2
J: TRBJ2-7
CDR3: CASSLVPGSPYEQYF
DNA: TGTGCCAGCAGCTTAGTGCCAGGGTCTCCCTACGAGCAGTACTTC

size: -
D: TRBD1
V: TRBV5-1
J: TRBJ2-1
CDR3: CASRVRTGYQNNEQFF
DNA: TGCGCCAGCAGAGTGAGGACAGGCTACCAGAACAATGAGCAGTTCTTC

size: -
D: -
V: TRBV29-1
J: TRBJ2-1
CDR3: CSVLVPEVSYNEQFF
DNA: TGCAGCGTTTTGGTTCCGGAGGTATCCTACAATGAGCAGTTCTTC

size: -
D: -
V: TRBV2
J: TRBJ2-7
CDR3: CASSEAQYPYEQYF
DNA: TGTGCCAGCAGTGAAGCTCAGTACCCCTACGAGCAGTACTTC

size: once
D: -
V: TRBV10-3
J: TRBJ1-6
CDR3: CAISADRNNSPLHF
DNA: TGTGCCATCAGTGCTGACAGGAACAATTCACCCCTCCACTTT

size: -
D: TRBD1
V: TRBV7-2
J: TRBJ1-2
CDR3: CASSFAQGDGYTF
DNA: TGTGCCAGCAGCTTTGCCCAGGGGGATGGCTACACCTTC

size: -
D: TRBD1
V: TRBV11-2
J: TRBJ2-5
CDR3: CASSWTGEETQYF
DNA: TGTGCCAGCAGTTGGACAGGTGAAGAGACCCAGTACTTC

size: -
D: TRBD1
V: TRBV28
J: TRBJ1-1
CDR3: CASSDRGYPLTEAFF
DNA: TGTGCCAGCAGTGACAGGGGATACCCCCTAACTGAAGCTTTCTTT

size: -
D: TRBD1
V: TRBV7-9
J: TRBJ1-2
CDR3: CASSLARTGLGYTF
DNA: TGTGCCAGCAGCTTAGCGCGGACAGGTTTGGGCTACACCTTC

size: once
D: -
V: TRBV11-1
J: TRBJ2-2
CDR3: CASSLGGRGTVNTGELFF
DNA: TGTGCCAGCAGCTTAGGGGGGCGGGGGACTGTGAACACCGGGGAGCTGTTTTTT

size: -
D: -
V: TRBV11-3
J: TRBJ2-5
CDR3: CASSRVDGPSRETQYF
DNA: TGTGCCAGCTCGCGGGTCGACGGCCCTTCGCGAGAGACCCAGTACTTC